One sample yielded the 31 T cell receptor beta chains listed below, sequenced in a study of shared clonotypes between healthy human individuals. The method was immunoSEQ multiplex PCR; TCRdb's version includes in-frame clones alone and lacks a portion of them. The table has about 1 million clones, around 76% seen once; the top ten hold roughly 1.4%. Sequenced sample: memory CD4+ T cells sorted from blood. Subset here: CD45RA-negative fraction. These receptors were collected from a man between 18 and 35 years old in good health.

A few counts support this clone. The J gene is TRBJ2-1, the V gene TRBV7-8; the D gene is possibly TRBD2 (5 bases). This CDR3 is built from 19 residues. Germline V gene data show CDR1 as SGHVS and CDR2 as FQNEAQ. V was pared by 1 base and J by 0 bases, with 19 bases between. The CDR3 loop is CASSLESGYDQASYNEQFF. The CDR3 DNA reads as TGTGCCAGCAGCTTAGAGTCGGGGTACGACCAGGCCTCCTACAATGAGCAGTTCTTC.

This chain joins TRBV11-1 and TRBJ2-1; 7 bases are a match to TRBD1. The CDR3 is 11 residues long. The V gene end was trimmed by 4 bases and the J gene end by 10 bases; junction bases not matched to a gene: 1. Germline CDR1 and CDR2: SGHAT and FQDESV (reference sequence). The CDR3 region is CASSSTGEQFF. The CDR3 coding sequence is TGTGCCAGCAGCTCGACAGGGGAGCAGTTCTTC.

This chain uses TRBV28 with TRBJ1-1; D is ambiguous. This CDR3 spans 13 amino acids. Trimming removed 5 bases from V and 5 bases from J, with 12 bases in between. The germline gives CDR1 MDHEN, CDR2 SYDVKM. The CDR3: CASSPPSGTEAFF. CDR3 nucleotides: TGTGCCAGCAGTCCACCCTCGGGGACTGAAGCTTTCTTT.

J is TRBJ1-2 and V is TRBV28; D may be TRBD1 (5 bases). CDR1 is MDHEN, CDR2 SYDVKM, per germline. Trimming took off 6 bases at V and 5 bases at J, with 16 bases between the two ends. This CDR3 region has 14 residues. The CDR3 sequence is CASRGRGNRYGYTF. Here the CDR3 DNA reads TGTGCCAGCAGGGGTCGGGGGAATCGGTATGGCTACACCTTC.

The chain uses TRBV7-8 and TRBJ1-3; D is uncertain. CDR1 is SGHVS and CDR2 is FQNEAQ in the germline V gene. This CDR3 is 14 amino acids long. Trimming removed 5 bases from V and 4 bases from J, with 12 bases in between. The CDR3 sequence: CASSPGSRGNTIYF. The DNA of the CDR3 is TGTGCCAGCAGCCCCGGCTCACGGGGAAACACCATATATTTT.

There are a few counts of this clone. This sequence joins TRBV5-1 and TRBJ2-5; D is unresolved. The DNA matches TRBJ2-7 better at its end, which makes the J call doubtful. CDR3 size: 11 residues. Germline loops: CDR1 SGHRS, CDR2 YFSETQ. CDR3 residues: CASSFRNEQYF. The CDR3 DNA reads as TGCGCCAGCAGCTTTAGGAACGAGCAGTACTTC.

The gene calls are TRBV5-1 and TRBJ1-3; D remains ambiguous. The V and J ends lost 0 bases and 0 bases respectively, with 13 bases between them. Germline V gives CDR1 SGHRS, CDR2 YFSETQ. This CDR3 region has 17 residues. CDR3 DNA sequence: TGCGCCAGCAGCTTGGGGAATACACCGAGCTCTGGAAACACCATATATTTT. Translation: CASSLGNTPSSGNTIYF.

The rearrangement joins TRBV7-2 to TRBJ2-1, with 7 bases aligning to TRBD2. CDR1 and CDR2 from the germline V gene are SGHTA and FQGNSA. The CDR3 has 16 residues. The junction had 11 bases not matched to a gene; V was cut back by 0 bases and J by 9 bases. CDR3 DNA sequence: TGTGCCAGCAGCTTAGCGGGCTCATGGCGGGAGACTGAGCAGTTCTTC. This translates into CASSLAGSWRETEQFF.

This rearrangement joins TRBV30 to TRBJ2-1; D may correspond to TRBD1 or TRBD2 (5 bases each). V lost 0 bases to trimming and J lost 15 bases, with 12 bases between them. CDR3 length: 11 amino acids. CDR1 and CDR2 (germline): GTSNPN, SVGIG (reference sequence). The CDR3 reads CAWSVRDEWFF. The CDR3 DNA follows: TGTGCCTGGAGTGTAAGGGACGAATGGTTCTTC.

In this sample, this clone turned up once. The CDR3 region has the DNA TGCGCCAGCAGCTTGCAGGCAGGAGAACACTCTGGGGCCAACGTCCTGACTTTC. Residues: CASSLQAGEHSGANVLTF. The chain combines TRBV5-1 with TRBJ2-6; D ambiguous. The CDR3 runs to 18 residues. Germline CDR1 reads SGHRS; CDR2 reads YFSETQ. V was pared by 1 base and J by 0 bases, with 14 bases between.

The chain is built from TRBV19 and TRBJ1-1; D is uncertain. This CDR3 contains 13 residues. V was cut by 6 bases and J by 0 bases, with 8 bases left in between. The germline CDR1 and CDR2 sequences are LNHDA and SQIVND (reference sequence). CDR3 in amino acids: CASRDGMNTEAFF. CDR3 DNA sequence: TGTGCCAGTAGAGACGGAATGAACACTGAAGCTTTCTTT.

This clone was counted ten times or more. This chain uses TRBV15 with TRBJ1-2, with D possibly TRBD1 on 6 matching bases. Per germline, CDR1 LNHNV and CDR2 YYDKDF (reference sequence). V was clipped by 9 bases and J by 7 bases, with 21 bases between them. The CDR3 length is 14 residues. The CDR3 nucleotides read TGTGCCACGGACGATGGTTGGACAGAGGGTGGCTACACCTTC. Protein sequence: CATDDGWTEGGYTF.

The chain is built from TRBV19 and TRBJ1-3, with 7 bases matching TRBD1. This CDR3 spans 18 amino acids. The V gene end was trimmed by 4 bases and the J gene end by 2 bases; junction bases not matched to a gene: 14. Germline assignment: CDR1 LNHDA and CDR2 SQIVND (reference sequence). The CDR3 DNA is TGTGCCAGTAGTACCCACTCCAGACAGGGTTGGACTGGAAACACCATATATTTT. Translating gives CASSTHSRQGWTGNTIYF.

The chain joins TRBV7-9 to TRBJ1-1, with unresolved D. The germline V gene has CDR1 SEHNR and CDR2 FQNEAQ (reference sequence). V lost 5 bases to trimming and J lost 10 bases, with 26 bases between them. The CDR3 runs 16 residues. The CDR3 nucleotides read TGTGCCAGCAGCCCCAGTGTAGGAGGCTCCCCAATGGGAGCTTTCTTT. Amino acids: CASSPSVGGSPMGAFF.

The V and J genes are TRBV9 and TRBJ2-3; 12 positions match TRBD2. Germline V gives CDR1 SGDLS, CDR2 YYNGEE. The CDR3 has 15 residues. The trim removed 3 bases at V and 4 bases at J, leaving 3 bases unmatched. CDR3 loop: CASSAGTSGSDTQYF. The DNA of the CDR3 is TGTGCCAGCAGCGCTGGGACTAGCGGGTCAGATACGCAGTATTTT.

The chain links TRBV11-2 to TRBJ2-3; D not resolved. Trimming left V 5 bases short and J 6 bases short, with 9 bases between. Germline CDR1 reads SGHAT; CDR2 reads FQNNGV. The CDR3 totals 12 residues. The CDR3 protein is CASSVGYDTQYF. CDR3 in DNA: TGTGCCAGCAGCGTCGGTTACGATACGCAGTATTTT.

The rearrangement joins TRBV6-5 to TRBJ2-2; TRBD1 agrees at 7 bases. Per the germline V gene, CDR1 is MNHEY and CDR2 is SVGAGI. The CDR3 runs to 16 residues. Trimming at V came to 3 bases and at J to 3 bases, leaving 7 bases not matched to a gene. CDR3 nucleotides: TGTGCCAGCAGTTATGGGGGACAGAAGTACACCGGGGAGCTGTTTTTT. Protein: CASSYGGQKYTGELFF.

The CDR3 spells CASKTRGSTNYGYTF. The CDR3 DNA follows: TGTGCCAGCAAAACGAGGGGGAGTACTAACTATGGCTACACCTTC. The chain employs TRBV2 and TRBJ1-2; a weak D match, TRBD1 (6 bases). V was clipped by 7 bases and J by 0 bases, with 15 bases between them. This CDR3 is 15 amino acids long. The germline V gene has CDR1 SNHLY and CDR2 FYNNEI.

The chain is built from TRBV27 and TRBJ2-7; a weak D match, TRBD2 (5 bases). This CDR3 contains 16 residues. CDR1 is MNHEY and CDR2 is SMNVEV in the germline V gene (reference sequence). V shed 2 bases and J shed 3 bases, with 17 bases lying between them. The CDR3 here is CASSLKVEGSSYEQYF. In nucleotides, the CDR3 is TGTGCCAGCAGTTTAAAGGTTGAGGGCAGCAGCTACGAGCAGTACTTC.

The CDR3 protein is CASRQGLLGTEAFF. CDR3 in DNA: TGTGCCAGTAGACAGGGGCTGTTGGGCACTGAAGCTTTCTTT. The genes are TRBV19 and TRBJ1-1, with 7 nucleotides matching TRBD1. Germline lookup yields CDR1 LNHDA and CDR2 SQIVND (reference sequence). V trimming: 6 bases; J trimming: 4 bases; junction bases outside the gene matches: 8. CDR3 length: 14 residues.

Comments on this clone: A much larger clone sits a single nucleotide away, making a read error possible. Distinct nucleotide sequences in the sample also encode this CDR3. V usage is TRBV11-3 and J usage is TRBJ2-7, with TRBD1 as a possible D gene (5 bases). V lost 2 bases to trimming and J lost 1 base, with 6 bases between them. The CDR3 has 13 amino acids. Per the germline V gene, CDR1 is SGHNT and CDR2 is YENEEA. CDR3 protein: CASSLQGSYEQYF. The CDR3 DNA sequence: TGTGCCAGCAGCTTACAGGGTTCCTACGAGCAGTACTTC.

This rearrangement joins TRBV11-2 to TRBJ1-1; the match to TRBD1 covers 7 bases. J gave up 0 bases and V 0 bases, and 4 bases lay outside the gene matches. This CDR3 is 16 amino acids long. Germline loops: CDR1 SGHAT, CDR2 FQNNGV. This CDR3 reads CASSLEGTVMNTEAFF. In DNA, the CDR3 is TGTGCCAGCAGCTTAGAGGGGACAGTCATGAACACTGAAGCTTTCTTT.

The chain employs TRBV19 and TRBJ2-2, with TRBD2 as a possible D gene (7 bases). Germline V gene data show CDR1 as LNHDA and CDR2 as SQIVND (reference sequence). With 7 bases removed from V and 5 bases from J, the gap between germline ends came to 14 bases. This CDR3 spans 14 amino acids. The CDR3 spells CASTTRGATGELFF. The CDR3, as DNA: TGTGCCAGTACCACTCGGGGGGCGACCGGGGAGCTGTTTTTT.

This chain connects TRBV5-1 to TRBJ2-7; 16 bases are shared with TRBD2. After removal of 4 bases from V and 10 bases from J, the junction contained 5 bases not matched to a gene. Germline values: CDR1 SGHRS, CDR2 YFSETQ. The CDR3 runs to 14 residues. CDR3 sequence (DNA): TGCGCCAGCAGCATTGGGACTAGCGGGAGGGCCCAGTACTTC. It translates to CASSIGTSGRAQYF.

Only one count was recorded for this clone. This chain joins TRBV30 and TRBJ1-1, with 11 bases aligning to TRBD1. The germline V gene has CDR1 GTSNPN and CDR2 SVGIG (reference sequence). There are 14 residues in the CDR3. V shed 4 bases, J shed 4 bases, and the junction held 5 bases outside the gene matches. The CDR3 DNA follows: TGTGCCTGGAACCGAGGGACAGGGGGCACTGAAGCTTTCTTT. Translation: CAWNRGTGGTEAFF.

As for this clone: This sample also contains other DNA sequences that code for the same CDR3. The rearrangement links TRBV2 to TRBJ2-3, with D maybe TRBD1 (5 bases). V lost 8 bases, J lost 1 base, and 7 bases lay in between. Germline V gene sequence: CDR1 SNHLY, CDR2 FYNNEI. The CDR3 consists of 12 residues. For the CDR3, the DNA is TGTGCCAGCTCACAGGGCACAGATACGCAGTATTTT. Translating gives CASSQGTDTQYF. Full variable domain (outside the CDR3, taken from reference TRBV2 and TRBJ2-3): EPEVTQTPSHQVTQMGQEVILRCVPISNHLYFYWYRQILGQKVEFLVSFYNNEISEKSEIFDDQFSVERPDGSNFTLKIRSTKLEDSAMYFCASSQGTDTQYFGPGTRLTVL.

This clone was detected only a few times. The chain carries TRBV19 and TRBJ2-2, with D possibly matching TRBD2 (6 bases). Trimming removed 3 bases from V and 6 bases from J, with 14 bases in between. CDR1 is LNHDA, CDR2 SQIVND, per germline (reference sequence). The CDR3 runs 15 residues. CDR3 amino acids: CASSMIGGAAGELFF. The CDR3, as DNA: TGTGCCAGTAGTATGATCGGGGGAGCGGCCGGGGAGCTGTTTTTT.

The J gene is TRBJ1-5, the V gene TRBV5-6; D may be TRBD1 (6 bases). Germline CDR1 reads SGHDT; CDR2 reads YYEEEE. The CDR3 is 16 residues long. V lost 4 bases, J lost 0 bases, and 14 bases lay in between. CDR3 region: CASSARGGNSNQPQHF. CDR3 DNA: TGTGCCAGCAGCGCCAGAGGGGGGAATAGCAATCAGCCCCAGCATTTT.

The V call is TRBV11-2, the J call TRBJ2-5; TRBD2 aligns across 13 bases. The germline V gene has CDR1 SGHAT and CDR2 FQNNGV. This CDR3 is 15 amino acids long. The junction had 4 bases not matched to a gene; V was cut back by 7 bases and J by 2 bases. The CDR3 nucleotides read TGTGCCAGCACGGGACTAGCGGGACCGCAAGAGACCCAGTACTTC. Protein product: CASTGLAGPQETQYF.

The chain is built from TRBV5-4 and TRBJ2-2, with 8 positions matching TRBD1. The CDR3 is 16 amino acids. Germline V gene sequence: CDR1 SGHNT, CDR2 YYREEE (reference sequence). J was trimmed by 2 bases and V by 4 bases; bases with no gene match: 7. The DNA for the CDR3 is TGTGCCAGCAGCCCTCGGACAGGGAGAAACACCGGGGAGCTGTTTTTT. It specifies CASSPRTGRNTGELFF.

The chain uses TRBV5-4 and TRBJ2-1; D might be TRBD2 (5 bases). This CDR3 contains 16 residues. V was clipped by 0 bases and J by 7 bases, with 17 bases between them. CDR1 and CDR2 (germline): SGHNT, YYREEE (reference sequence). CDR3 residues: CASSLDPRTPVNEQFF. The CDR3 DNA is TGTGCCAGCAGCTTGGACCCCCGGACTCCCGTGAATGAGCAGTTCTTC. The complete variable domain, with remaining parts taken from reference TRBV5-4 and TRBJ2-1, reads ETGVTQSPTHLIKTRGQQVTLRCSSQSGHNTVSWYQQALGQGPQFIFQYYREEENGRGNFPPRFSGLQFPNYSSELNVNALELDDSALYLCASSLDPRTPVNEQFFGPGTRLTVL.